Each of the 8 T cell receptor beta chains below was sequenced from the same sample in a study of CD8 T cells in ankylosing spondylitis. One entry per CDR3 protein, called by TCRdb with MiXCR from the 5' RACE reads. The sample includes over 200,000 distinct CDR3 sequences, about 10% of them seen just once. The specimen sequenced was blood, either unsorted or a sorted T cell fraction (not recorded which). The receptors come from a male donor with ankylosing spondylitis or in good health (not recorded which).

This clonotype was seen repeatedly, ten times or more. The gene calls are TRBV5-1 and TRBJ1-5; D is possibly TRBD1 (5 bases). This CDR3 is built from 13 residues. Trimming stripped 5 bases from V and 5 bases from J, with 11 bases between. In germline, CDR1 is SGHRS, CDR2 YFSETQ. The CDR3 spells CASRLTGDQPQHF. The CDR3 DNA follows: TGCGCCAGCAGGTTGACGGGGGATCAGCCCCAGCATTTT.

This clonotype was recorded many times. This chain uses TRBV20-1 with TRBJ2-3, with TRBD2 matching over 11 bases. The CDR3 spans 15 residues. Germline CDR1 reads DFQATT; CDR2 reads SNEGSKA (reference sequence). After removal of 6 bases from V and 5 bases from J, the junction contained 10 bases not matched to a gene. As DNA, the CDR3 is TGCAGTGCCGGGACTAGCGGACAAACCGAAGATACGCAGTATTTT. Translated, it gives CSAGTSGQTEDTQYF.

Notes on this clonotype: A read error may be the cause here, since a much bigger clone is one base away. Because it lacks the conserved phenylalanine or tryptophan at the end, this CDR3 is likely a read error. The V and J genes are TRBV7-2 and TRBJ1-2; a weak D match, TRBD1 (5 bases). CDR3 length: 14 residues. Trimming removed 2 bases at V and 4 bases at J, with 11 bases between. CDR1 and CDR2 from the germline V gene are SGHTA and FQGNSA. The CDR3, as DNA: TGTGCCAGCAGCTTAAGGGGCAGCTTCTATGGCTACACCCTC. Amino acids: CASSLRGSFYGYTL.

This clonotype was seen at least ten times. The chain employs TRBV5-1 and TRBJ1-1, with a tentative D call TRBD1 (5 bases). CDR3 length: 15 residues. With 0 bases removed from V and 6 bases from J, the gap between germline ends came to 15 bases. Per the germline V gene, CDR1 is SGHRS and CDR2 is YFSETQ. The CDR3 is CASSLAVGRRAEAFF. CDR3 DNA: TGCGCCAGCAGCTTGGCCGTGGGACGTCGCGCTGAAGCTTTCTTT.

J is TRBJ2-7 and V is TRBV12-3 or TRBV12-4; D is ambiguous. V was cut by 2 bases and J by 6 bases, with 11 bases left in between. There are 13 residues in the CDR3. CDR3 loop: CASSLSVPSEQYF. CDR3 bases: TGTGCCAGCAGTTTAAGCGTTCCTAGCGAGCAGTACTTC.

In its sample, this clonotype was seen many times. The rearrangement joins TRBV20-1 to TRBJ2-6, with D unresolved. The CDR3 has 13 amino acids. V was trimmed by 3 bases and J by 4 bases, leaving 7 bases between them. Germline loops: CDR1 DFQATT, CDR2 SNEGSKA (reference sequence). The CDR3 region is CSASYPGANVLTF. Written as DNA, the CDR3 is TGCAGTGCTAGCTACCCCGGGGCCAACGTCCTGACTTTC.

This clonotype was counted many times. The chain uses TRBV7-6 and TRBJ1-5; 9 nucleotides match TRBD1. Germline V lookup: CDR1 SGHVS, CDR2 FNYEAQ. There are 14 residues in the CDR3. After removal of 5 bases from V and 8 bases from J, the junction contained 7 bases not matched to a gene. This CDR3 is CASSPQGADKPQHF. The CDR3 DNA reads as TGTGCCAGCAGCCCACAGGGGGCGGATAAGCCCCAGCATTTT.

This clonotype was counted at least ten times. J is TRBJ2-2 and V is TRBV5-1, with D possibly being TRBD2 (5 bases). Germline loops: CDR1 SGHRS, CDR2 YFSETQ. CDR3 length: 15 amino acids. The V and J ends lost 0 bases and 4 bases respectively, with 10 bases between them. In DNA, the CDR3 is TGCGCCAGCAGCTTGGTGGCGGACTTCACCGGGGAGCTGTTTTTT. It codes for CASSLVADFTGELFF.